This T cell receptor beta chain was recovered during a study of early stage breast cancer tumors. Findings of the study overall: Commonly generated sequences made up most enriched TCRB sequences shared between patients.

Remarks on this clone: The antigen is undetermined.

CDR3 size: 13 residues. Per the germline V gene, CDR1 is LNHDA and CDR2 is SQIVND (reference sequence). V lost 4 bases, J lost 4 bases, and 10 bases lay in between. Each sample had two DNA replicates, roughly 0.5 ug blood or about 1.4 ug tissue. Assay used: immunoSEQ multiplex PCR; TCRdb lists only in-frame clones, some missing. In the table there are 9,500 to 10,000 clones, 78% of which are singletons. Specimen: normal breast tissue next to the tumor. This clonotype was obtained from a person aged 40 to 49 with breast cancer. The gene calls are TRBV19 and TRBJ1-1; D might be TRBD1 (6 bases). CDR3 residues: CASSKTGTTEAFF. The CDR3 DNA follows: TGTGCCAGTAGTAAAACAGGGACCACTGAAGCTTTCTTT.